This T cell receptor (beta chain) was retrieved from a study of CD8 T cells in Susac syndrome. Study in general: When their blood was taken, the Susac syndrome patients had either not yet had any therapy, were taking corticosteroids, or were taking intravenous immunoglobulin alone.

The germline gives CDR1 SGHRS, CDR2 YFSETQ. Trimming removed 0 bases at V and 10 bases at J, with 8 bases between. The CDR3 loop spans 13 amino acids. cDNA came from about 0.5 to 1 ug RNA primed by random hexamers. Amplification of TCR beta CDR3 spanned 54 Vbeta and 13 Jbeta via immunoSEQ multiplex PCR. TCRdb re-called the immunoSEQ multiplex PCR reads through MiXCR, storing one row per CDR3 protein. This table holds more than 150,000 distinct CDR3 sequences, approximately 94% found once. Sequencing of TCR beta covered CD8+ and CD4+ T cells obtained from blood. Negative isolation yielded the CD8+ and CD4+ T cells, while FACS enriched the TEMRA cells.

This chain connects TRBV5-1 to TRBJ1-6, with D unresolved. This sequence originates from a human donor with Susac syndrome. Sequencing was carried out using CD4+ T cells from PBMCs. The CDR3 region is CASSLAGRSPLHF. CDR3 DNA sequence: TGCGCCAGCAGCTTGGCCGGGAGATCACCCCTCCACTTT.